The 32 T cell receptor beta chains given below trace back to one sample, sequenced in a study of blood T cell repertoires in COVID-19. Clones were sequenced by immunoSEQ multiplex PCR, and TCRdb holds only the in-frame ones, with some missing. The data contain about 200,000 clones, around three quarters of them singletons. The sequenced sample was peripheral blood. The source of these receptors is a woman in her 70s with acute or convalescent COVID-19.

The chain employs TRBV30 and TRBJ1-1, with D possibly matching TRBD1 (5 bases). Germline V CDR1 and CDR2: GTSNPN, SVGIG (reference sequence). CDR3 length equals 13 residues. V was cut by 4 bases and J by 1 base, with 10 bases left in between. Here the CDR3 reads CAWTSQGNTEAFF. The DNA of the CDR3 is TGTGCCTGGACTTCGCAGGGGAACACTGAAGCTTTCTTT. Full variable domain (rest looked up from reference TRBV30 and TRBJ1-1): SQTIHQWPATLVQPVGSPLSLECTVEGTSNPNLYWYRQAAGRGLQLLFYSVGIGQISSEVPQNLSASRPQDRQFILSSKKLLLSDSGFYLCAWTSQGNTEAFFGQGTRLTVV.

The chain uses TRBV6-5 and TRBJ2-1, with 10 bases that match TRBD2. Per germline, CDR1 MNHEY and CDR2 SVGAGI. The CDR3 covers 15 residues. The V gene end was trimmed by 7 bases and the J gene end by 4 bases; junction bases not matched to a gene: 7. CDR3 DNA sequence: TGTGCCAGCATCCGCAGCGGGAGGGGGTACAATGAGCAGTTCTTC. It translates to CASIRSGRGYNEQFF.

This clone was seen just once. The chain couples TRBV2 to TRBJ1-4; the match to TRBD1 covers 9 bases. J gave up 5 bases and V 7 bases, and 5 bases lay outside the gene matches. The CDR3 runs 14 residues. Germline V gene lookup returns CDR1 SNHLY and CDR2 FYNNEI. CDR3 residues: CASISGTGNEKLFF. CDR3 DNA sequence: TGTGCCAGCATAAGCGGGACAGGGAATGAAAAACTGTTTTTT.

The chain combines TRBV5-1 with TRBJ1-1; TRBD1 matches at 9 bases. The CDR3 runs 18 residues. CDR1 SGHRS and CDR2 YFSETQ come from the germline V gene. With V trimmed by 1 base and J by 5 bases, 15 bases remained unmatched. The CDR3 region is CASSLSPGPTGGKTEAFF. As DNA, the CDR3 is TGCGCCAGCAGCTTGTCCCCGGGGCCGACAGGGGGAAAGACTGAAGCTTTCTTT.

The rearrangement joins TRBV5-4 to TRBJ2-1; 9 positions agree with TRBD2. Trimming removed 2 bases from V and 8 bases from J; junction bases left unmatched: 8. The germline gives CDR1 SGHNT, CDR2 YYREEE (reference sequence). This CDR3 is built from 15 residues. Written as DNA, the CDR3 is TGTGCCAGCAGCTTCCGCGCGGGAGGGCCGGATGAGCAGTTCTTC. Translation gives CASSFRAGGPDEQFF.

This clone has a handful of counts. The genes are TRBV28 and TRBJ1-1; D is ambiguous. The V end lost 5 bases, the J end lost 1 base, and 14 bases lay between the germline ends. CDR3 length equals 15 residues. Germline CDR1 reads MDHEN; CDR2 reads SYDVKM. CDR3 sequence reads: CASSPSRGRNTEAFF. The CDR3 DNA sequence: TGTGCCAGCAGTCCAAGTCGGGGAAGGAACACTGAAGCTTTCTTT.

The CDR3 DNA is TGTGCCAGCTCACCAAGACAGACTAGCAATCAGCCCCAGCATTTT. Its translation is CASSPRQTSNQPQHF. This chain links TRBV18 with TRBJ1-5; possibly TRBD1 for D (5 bases). Germline V gene lookup returns CDR1 KGHSH and CDR2 LQKENI. Between the trimmed V and J ends, which lost 2 bases and 0 bases, there was a span of 8 bases. The CDR3 is 15 amino acids.

The J gene is TRBJ2-1, the V gene TRBV18; weak D call: TRBD2 (6 bases). The germline V and J ends were trimmed by 5 bases and 5 bases, with 10 bases remaining between them. This CDR3 has 13 residues. CDR1 and CDR2 (germline): KGHSH, LQKENI. The CDR3 loop reads CASSAGLDNEQFF. DNA for the CDR3: TGTGCCAGCTCAGCGGGACTTGACAATGAGCAGTTCTTC.

The chain combines TRBV3-1 (or the pseudogene TRBV3-2) with TRBJ2-3; a weak D match, TRBD2 (5 bases). V lost 4 bases and J lost 10, with 12 bases in between. This CDR3 spans 12 amino acids. From germline, CDR1 is LGHDT and CDR2 YNNKEL (reference sequence). The CDR3: CASSLSTTAQYF. The CDR3 DNA reads as TGTGCCAGCAGCCTGTCGACTACGGCGCAGTATTTT.

The J gene is TRBJ1-4, the V gene TRBV5-5; 7 positions match TRBD1. Per germline, CDR1 SGHKS and CDR2 YYEKEE (reference sequence). After removal of 0 bases from V and 3 bases from J, the junction contained 8 bases not matched to a gene. The CDR3 is 17 amino acids. The CDR3 loop is CASSLGDRGTANEKLFF. CDR3 coding DNA: TGTGCCAGCAGCTTGGGAGACAGAGGGACAGCTAATGAAAAACTGTTTTTT. Together with reference TRBV5-5 and TRBJ1-4, the CDR3 gives the full variable domain: DAGVTQSPTHLIKTRGQQVTLRCSPISGHKSVSWYQQVLGQGPQFIFQYYEKEERGRGNFPDRFSARQFPNYSSELNVNALLLGDSALYLCASSLGDRGTANEKLFFGSGTQLSVL.

This clone was seen a single time. The chain links TRBV19 to TRBJ1-2, with D perhaps TRBD1 (5 bases). This CDR3 is built from 15 residues. Looked up from germline, CDR1 is LNHDA and CDR2 is SQIVND (reference sequence). Trimming shortened V by 5 bases and J by 1 base, and 14 bases separated the two germline ends. CDR3: CASSSRQTSNYGYTF. CDR3 bases: TGTGCCAGTAGTTCCCGACAGACCAGTAACTATGGCTACACCTTC.

To note about this clone: Mismatch with germline at one junction end may stem from a read error. The rearrangement links TRBV19 to TRBJ1-5, with TRBD1 as a possible D gene (6 bases). In germline, CDR1 is LNHDA, CDR2 SQIVND (reference sequence). This CDR3 contains 13 residues. The DNA for the CDR3 is TGCGCCGGGGCCCGGGACACCGATCAGCCCCAGCATTTT. Translating it yields CAGARDTDQPQHF.

The V call is TRBV7-9, the J call TRBJ2-7, with 10 bases lining up with TRBD1. There are 15 residues in the CDR3. After removal of 5 bases from V and 6 bases from J, the junction contained 10 bases not matched to a gene. Germline CDR1 SEHNR, CDR2 FQNEAQ (reference sequence). CDR3 sequence (DNA): TGTGCCAGCAGCCCACTGGGACAGGGGTTTCTCGAGCAGTACTTC. Residues: CASSPLGQGFLEQYF.

The chain carries TRBV18 and TRBJ2-5; 8 positions match TRBD1. This CDR3 contains 14 residues. Trimming cost V 3 bases and J 4 bases; bases outside gene matches: 4. The germline gives CDR1 KGHSH, CDR2 LQKENI. The CDR3 sequence: CASSPDRAGETQYF. For the CDR3, the DNA is TGTGCCAGCTCACCGGACAGGGCGGGAGAGACCCAGTACTTC. The full variable domain, rest sourced from reference TRBV18 and TRBJ2-5, is NAGVMQNPRHLVRRRGQEARLRCSPMKGHSHVYWYRQLPEEGLKFMVYLQKENIIDESGMPKERFSAEFPKEGPSILRIQQVVRGDSAAYFCASSPDRAGETQYFGPGTRLLVL.

This rearrangement joins TRBV3-1 (or the pseudogene TRBV3-2) to TRBJ2-3, with a weak D call TRBD2 (6 bases). Germline lookup yields CDR1 LGHDT and CDR2 YNNKEL (reference sequence). The CDR3 has 15 amino acids. The V gene lost 4 bases and the J gene lost 3 bases, with 14 bases spanning the gap. This chain's CDR3 is CASSPSSDSTDTQYF. CDR3 sequence (DNA): TGTGCCAGCAGCCCCTCTAGCGATTCTACAGATACGCAGTATTTT.

The genes are TRBV4-1 and TRBJ1-2, with a tentative D call TRBD1 (6 bases). This CDR3 spans 13 amino acids. V was cut by 0 bases and J by 8 bases, with 10 bases left in between. In germline, CDR1 is MGHRA, CDR2 YSYEKL. The CDR3 sequence: CASSQERGGGYTF. The CDR3 DNA reads as TGCGCCAGCAGCCAAGAGAGGGGGGGAGGCTACACCTTC.

This clone was detected only once. CDR3 amino acids: CASSFRVTGELFF. The CDR3 DNA reads TGTGCCAGCAGCTTCAGGGTCACCGGGGAGCTGTTTTTT. This chain connects TRBV5-6 to TRBJ2-2, with D perhaps matching TRBD1 (5 bases). Between the trimmed V and J ends, which lost 2 bases and 4 bases, there was a span of 6 bases. The germline V gene has CDR1 SGHDT and CDR2 YYEEEE. This CDR3 has 13 residues.

The chain couples TRBV6-6 to TRBJ2-3; 11 nucleotides match TRBD1. V was clipped by 6 bases and J by 4 bases; unmatched bases: 6. From germline, CDR1 is MNHNY and CDR2 SVGAGI (reference sequence). This CDR3 spans 15 amino acids. CDR3 sequence reads: CASSNGQGASDTQYF. CDR3 nucleotide sequence: TGTGCCAGCAGCAATGGACAGGGGGCGTCAGATACGCAGTATTTT.

CDR3 sequence reads: CASSQGPEVLATYEQYF. The CDR3 bases are TGTGCCAGCAGCCAAGGACCCGAAGTACTAGCTACCTACGAGCAGTACTTC. This chain joins TRBV3-1 (or the pseudogene TRBV3-2) and TRBJ2-7; perhaps TRBD2 as D (6 bases). CDR1 and CDR2 from the germline V gene are LGHDT and YNNKEL (reference sequence). The CDR3 length is 17 residues. Trimming pared 1 base from V and 2 bases from J, leaving 18 bases between.

The chain uses TRBV30 and TRBJ2-1, with 16 bases that match TRBD2. Germline values: CDR1 GTSNPN, CDR2 SVGIG (reference sequence). The CDR3 has 19 residues. Unmatched junction bases numbered 16, after V lost 4 bases and J lost 7 bases. This CDR3 is CAWKNLGGGLAGGRNEQFF. The CDR3 coding sequence is TGTGCCTGGAAAAATTTGGGAGGGGGACTAGCGGGAGGGAGGAATGAGCAGTTCTTC.

The genes are TRBV5-8 and TRBJ2-3; possibly TRBD1 for D (5 bases). The length of the CDR3 is 14 residues. CDR1 and CDR2 from the germline V gene are SGHTS and YDEGEE. V was clipped by 1 base and J by 5 bases, with 11 bases between them. The CDR3 region is CASSLTGVGDTQYF. In nucleotides, the CDR3 is TGTGCCAGCAGCTTGACAGGAGTAGGAGATACGCAGTATTTT.

The rearrangement joins TRBV5-1 to TRBJ2-7, with 10 bases that match TRBD1. J was trimmed by 5 bases and V by 0 bases; bases with no gene match: 2. The CDR3 is 14 amino acids. Per the germline V gene, CDR1 is SGHRS and CDR2 is YFSETQ. The CDR3 reads CASSLDGTGDEQYF. For the CDR3, the DNA is TGCGCCAGCAGCTTGGACGGGACAGGGGACGAGCAGTACTTC.

V gene TRBV28 combines with J gene TRBJ2-5, with 7 bases that match TRBD2. V dropped 6 bases and J dropped 5; count of bases not matched to a gene: 9. The CDR3 runs to 14 residues. The germline V gene encodes CDR1 MDHEN and CDR2 SYDVKM. The DNA for the CDR3 is TGTGCCAGCAGGCCCACGGGGGGAGGGGAGACCCAGTACTTC. This codes for CASRPTGGGETQYF.

This chain uses TRBV12-3 or TRBV12-4 with TRBJ1-5; the D is unclear. V lost 5 bases to trimming and J lost 5 bases, with 10 bases between them. The CDR3 consists of 13 residues. The CDR3 region is CASSGPPHQPQHF. Here the CDR3 DNA reads TGTGCCAGCAGTGGCCCCCCTCATCAGCCCCAGCATTTT.

This clone occurred a few times. The chain combines TRBV19 with TRBJ2-2; the D is unclear. CDR3 length equals 15 residues. Germline assignment: CDR1 LNHDA and CDR2 SQIVND (reference sequence). Trimming stripped 6 bases from V and 0 bases from J, with 11 bases between. The CDR3 DNA reads TGTGCCAGTAGGCCCGGTAACGCGAACACCGGGGAGCTGTTTTTT. Translated, it gives CASRPGNANTGELFF.

CDR3 amino acids: CASRKGLAGGLGLNEQFF. The CDR3 bases are TGTGCCAGCAGAAAGGGACTAGCGGGAGGACTAGGGCTCAATGAGCAGTTCTTC. J is TRBJ2-1 and V is TRBV11-2; 15 bases agree with TRBD2. Germline CDR1 and CDR2: SGHAT and FQNNGV. The CDR3 contains 18 residues. Trimming took 6 bases from V and 6 from J; bases not matched to a gene: 12.

The CDR3 sequence: CASSLAGSTDTQYF. CDR3 sequence (DNA): TGTGCCAGCAGCTTGGCGGGGAGCACAGATACGCAGTATTTT. The chain recombines TRBV5-6 with TRBJ2-3; TRBD2 might be the D (5 bases). Deletions cut 0 bases from V and 0 bases from J, with 5 bases between. In germline, CDR1 is SGHDT, CDR2 YYEEEE. The CDR3 spans 14 residues.

The V call is TRBV3-1 (or the pseudogene TRBV3-2), the J call TRBJ1-2; TRBD1 agrees at 8 bases. The CDR3 loop spans 16 amino acids. The germline CDR1 and CDR2 sequences are LGHDT and YNNKEL (reference sequence). With V trimmed by 1 base and J by 8 bases, 12 bases remained unmatched. This CDR3 is CASSQANGRGLGGYTF. The CDR3 DNA sequence: TGTGCCAGCAGCCAAGCTAACGGCAGGGGGCTTGGAGGCTACACCTTC.

The V gene is TRBV28, the J gene TRBJ2-3; TRBD2 matches at 8 bases. Germline values: CDR1 MDHEN, CDR2 SYDVKM. The CDR3 has 14 residues. V was pared by 8 bases and J by 2 bases, with 6 bases of the junction left unmatched. The CDR3 reads CASDTSGHTDTQYF. CDR3 in DNA: TGTGCCAGCGATACTAGCGGCCACACAGATACGCAGTATTTT.

Written as DNA, the CDR3 is TGTGCCAGCAGTGAACAACTAGCGGGAGTCCCAGAGCAGTTCTTC. It is translated as CASSEQLAGVPEQFF. This chain links TRBV2 with TRBJ2-1; 11 bases fit TRBD2. The CDR3 is 15 amino acids. The germline gives CDR1 SNHLY, CDR2 FYNNEI. V lost 2 bases and J lost 10; bases outside the gene matches: 7.

This clone was found a few times. This sequence joins TRBV5-1 and TRBJ1-5, with D perhaps matching TRBD1 (5 bases). V gave up 0 bases and J gave up 6 bases, with 13 bases separating them. The CDR3 has 15 amino acids. Germline V gives CDR1 SGHRS, CDR2 YFSETQ. In nucleotides, the CDR3 is TGCGCCAGCAGCTTGGAGGGACTTTTGAGTCAGCCCCAGCATTTT. Translation: CASSLEGLLSQPQHF.

The rearrangement joins TRBV5-8 to TRBJ1-2, with a weak D call TRBD1 (5 bases). Between the trimmed V and J ends, which lost 4 bases and 2 bases, there was a span of 15 bases. The length of the CDR3 is 15 residues. CDR1 is SGHTS, CDR2 YDEGEE, per germline. CDR3: CASSRGGDSNYGYTF. CDR3 nucleotides: TGTGCCAGCAGCAGAGGAGGGGACTCAAACTATGGCTACACCTTC.